This TCR beta chain appears in the sequencing data of a study of blood T cell repertoires in COVID-19. Libraries were prepared by immunoSEQ multiplex PCR; TCRdb keeps only in-frame clonotypes and omits some of them. The table records more than 250,000 clones, 70% to 90% of them present only once. Germline V gene sequence: CDR1 MRHNA, CDR2 SNTAGT. The CDR3 loop spans 13 amino acids. Trimming shortened V by 6 bases and J by 8 bases, and 16 bases separated the two germline ends. Specimen: peripheral blood. The TCR was taken from a human donor in a cohort sampled during active COVID-19. The chain links TRBV6-4 to TRBJ1-2; a possible D gene is TRBD1 (5 bases). The CDR3 is CASSAGTDYGYTF. For the CDR3, the DNA is TGTGCCAGCAGCGCCGGGACTGATTACGGCTACACCTTC.